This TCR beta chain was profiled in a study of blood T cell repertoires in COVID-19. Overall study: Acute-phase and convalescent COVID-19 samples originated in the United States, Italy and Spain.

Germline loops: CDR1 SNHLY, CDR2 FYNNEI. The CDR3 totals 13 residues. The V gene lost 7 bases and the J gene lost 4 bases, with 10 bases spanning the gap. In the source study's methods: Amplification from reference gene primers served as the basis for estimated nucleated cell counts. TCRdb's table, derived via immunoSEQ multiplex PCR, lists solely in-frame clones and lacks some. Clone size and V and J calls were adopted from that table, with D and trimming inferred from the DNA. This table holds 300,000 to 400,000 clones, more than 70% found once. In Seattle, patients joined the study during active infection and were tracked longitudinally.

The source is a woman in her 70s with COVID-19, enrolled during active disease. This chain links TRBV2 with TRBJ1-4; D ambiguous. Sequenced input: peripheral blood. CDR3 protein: CASTIRYNEKLFF. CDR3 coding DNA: TGTGCCAGCACTATACGTTATAATGAAAAACTGTTTTTT.